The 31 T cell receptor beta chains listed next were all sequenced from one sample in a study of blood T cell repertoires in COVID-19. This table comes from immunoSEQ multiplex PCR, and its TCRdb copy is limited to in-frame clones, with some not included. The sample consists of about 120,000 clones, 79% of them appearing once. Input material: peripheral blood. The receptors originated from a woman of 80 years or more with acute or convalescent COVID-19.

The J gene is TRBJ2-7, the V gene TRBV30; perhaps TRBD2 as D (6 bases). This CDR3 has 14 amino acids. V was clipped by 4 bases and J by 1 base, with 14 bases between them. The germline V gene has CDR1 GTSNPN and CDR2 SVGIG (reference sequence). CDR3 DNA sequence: TGTGCCTGGACCCGAGGCGGGGCGTCCTACGAGCAGTACTTC. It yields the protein CAWTRGGASYEQYF.

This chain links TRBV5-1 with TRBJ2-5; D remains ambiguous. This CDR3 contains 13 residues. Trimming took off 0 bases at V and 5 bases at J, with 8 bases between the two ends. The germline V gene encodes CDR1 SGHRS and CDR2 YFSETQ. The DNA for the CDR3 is TGCGCCAGCAGCTTGGACACCCTGGAGACCCAGTACTTC. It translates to CASSLDTLETQYF.

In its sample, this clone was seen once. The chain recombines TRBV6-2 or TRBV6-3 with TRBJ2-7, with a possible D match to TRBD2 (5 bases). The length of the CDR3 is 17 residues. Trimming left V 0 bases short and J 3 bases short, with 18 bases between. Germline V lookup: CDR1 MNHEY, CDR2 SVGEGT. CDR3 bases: TGTGCCAGCAGTTACTCGAGGGTACAACCCGGCGGCTACGAGCAGTACTTC. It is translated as CASSYSRVQPGGYEQYF.

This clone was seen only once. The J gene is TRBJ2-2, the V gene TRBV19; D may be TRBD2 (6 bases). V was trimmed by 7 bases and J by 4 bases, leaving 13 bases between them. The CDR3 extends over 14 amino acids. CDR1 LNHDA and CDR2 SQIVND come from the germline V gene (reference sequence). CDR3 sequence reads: CASTWGVGTGELFF. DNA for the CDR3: TGTGCCAGTACCTGGGGGGTCGGCACCGGGGAGCTGTTTTTT.

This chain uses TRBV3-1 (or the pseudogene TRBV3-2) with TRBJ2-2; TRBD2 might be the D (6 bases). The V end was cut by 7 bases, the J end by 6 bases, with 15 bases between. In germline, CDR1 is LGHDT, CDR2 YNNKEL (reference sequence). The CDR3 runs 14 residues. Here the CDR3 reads CASTPWTGAGELFF. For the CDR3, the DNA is TGTGCCAGCACCCCATGGACGGGGGCCGGGGAGCTGTTTTTT.

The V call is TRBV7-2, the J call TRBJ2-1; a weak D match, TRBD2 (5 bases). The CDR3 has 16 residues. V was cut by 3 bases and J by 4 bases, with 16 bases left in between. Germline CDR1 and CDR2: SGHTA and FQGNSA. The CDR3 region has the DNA TGTGCCAGCAGCTTGGCGTCTGGGCTAGCTTACAATGAGCAGTTCTTC. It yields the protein CASSLASGLAYNEQFF. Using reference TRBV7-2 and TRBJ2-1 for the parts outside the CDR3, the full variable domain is GAGVSQSPSNKVTEKGKDVELRCDPISGHTALYWYRQSLGQGLEFLIYFQGNSAPDKSGLPSDRFSAERTGGSVSTLTIQRTQQEDSAVYLCASSLASGLAYNEQFFGPGTRLTVL.

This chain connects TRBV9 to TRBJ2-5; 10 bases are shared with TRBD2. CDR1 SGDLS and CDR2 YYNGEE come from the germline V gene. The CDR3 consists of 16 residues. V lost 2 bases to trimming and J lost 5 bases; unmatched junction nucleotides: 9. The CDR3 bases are TGTGCCAGCAGCGTTACGAGCGGGGGGGCCGTTGAGACCCAGTACTTC. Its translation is CASSVTSGGAVETQYF. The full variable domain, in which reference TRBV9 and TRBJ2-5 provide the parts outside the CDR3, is DSGVTQTPKHLITATGQRVTLRCSPRSGDLSVYWYQQSLDQGLQFLIQYYNGEERAKGNILERFSAQQFPDLHSELNLSSLELGDSALYFCASSVTSGGAVETQYFGPGTRLLVL.

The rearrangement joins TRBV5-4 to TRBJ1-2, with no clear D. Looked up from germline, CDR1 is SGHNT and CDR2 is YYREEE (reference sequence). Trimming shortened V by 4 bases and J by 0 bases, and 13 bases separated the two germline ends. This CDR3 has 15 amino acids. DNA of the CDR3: TGTGCCAGCAGCAGGCAGGCCCCAGCTAACTATGGCTACACCTTC. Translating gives CASSRQAPANYGYTF.

DNA of the CDR3: TGTGCCAGCTCACCACCCACAGGGACCGGGGAGCTGTTTTTT. Encoded protein: CASSPPTGTGELFF. This sequence joins TRBV18 and TRBJ2-2, with D perhaps matching TRBD1 (6 bases). The V end was cut by 0 bases, the J end by 5 bases, with 7 bases between. The CDR3 has 14 amino acids. The germline CDR1 and CDR2 sequences are KGHSH and LQKENI.

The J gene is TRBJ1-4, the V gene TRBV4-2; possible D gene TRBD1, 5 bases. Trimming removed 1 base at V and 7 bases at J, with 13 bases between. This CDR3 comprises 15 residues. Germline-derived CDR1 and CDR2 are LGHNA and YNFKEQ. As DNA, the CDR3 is TGTGCCAGCAGCCAAGGGGCAGGGAATAGTGAAAAACTGTTTTTT. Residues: CASSQGAGNSEKLFF.

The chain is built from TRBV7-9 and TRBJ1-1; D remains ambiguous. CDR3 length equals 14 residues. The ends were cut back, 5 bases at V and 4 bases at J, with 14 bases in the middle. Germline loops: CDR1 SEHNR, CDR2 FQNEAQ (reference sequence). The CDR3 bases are TGTGCCAGCAGCCCCCATGAGGTCGCCACTGAAGCTTTCTTT. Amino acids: CASSPHEVATEAFF.

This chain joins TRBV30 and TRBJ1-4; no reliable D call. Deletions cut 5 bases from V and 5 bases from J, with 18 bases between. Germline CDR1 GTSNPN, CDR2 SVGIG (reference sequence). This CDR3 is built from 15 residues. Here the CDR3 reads CAWHPPGLINEKLFF. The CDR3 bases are TGTGCCTGGCATCCCCCAGGACTGATAAATGAAAAACTGTTTTTT.

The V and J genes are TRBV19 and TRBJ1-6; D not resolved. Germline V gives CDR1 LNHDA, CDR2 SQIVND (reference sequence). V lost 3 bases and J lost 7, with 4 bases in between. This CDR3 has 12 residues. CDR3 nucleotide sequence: TGTGCCAGTAGTATGGGCAATTCACCCCTCCACTTT. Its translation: CASSMGNSPLHF.

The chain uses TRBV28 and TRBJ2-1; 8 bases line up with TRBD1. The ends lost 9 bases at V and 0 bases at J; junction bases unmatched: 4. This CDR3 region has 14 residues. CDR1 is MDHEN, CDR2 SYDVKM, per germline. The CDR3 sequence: CASQGASSYNEQFF. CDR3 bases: TGTGCCAGTCAGGGGGCCAGCTCCTACAATGAGCAGTTCTTC.

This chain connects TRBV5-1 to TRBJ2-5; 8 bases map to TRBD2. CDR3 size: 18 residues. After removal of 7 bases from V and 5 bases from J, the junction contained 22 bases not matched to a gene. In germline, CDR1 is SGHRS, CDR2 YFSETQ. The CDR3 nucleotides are TGCGCCAGCGACCGGGAAGGCCAGCGGGGGTTTGCTGAGGAGACCCAGTACTTC. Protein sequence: CASDREGQRGFAEETQYF.

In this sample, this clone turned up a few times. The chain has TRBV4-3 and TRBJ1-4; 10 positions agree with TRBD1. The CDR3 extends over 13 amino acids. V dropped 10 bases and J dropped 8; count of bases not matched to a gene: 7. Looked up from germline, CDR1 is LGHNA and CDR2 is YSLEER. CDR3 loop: CATTMDRGEKLFF. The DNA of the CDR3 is TGCGCCACCACCATGGACAGGGGGGAAAAACTGTTTTTT.

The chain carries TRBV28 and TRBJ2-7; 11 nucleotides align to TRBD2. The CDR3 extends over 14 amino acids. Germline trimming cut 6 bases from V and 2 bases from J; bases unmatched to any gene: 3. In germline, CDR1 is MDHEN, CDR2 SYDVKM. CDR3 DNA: TGTGCCAGCAGCCTAGCGGGAGGTGCCTACGAGCAGTACTTC. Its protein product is CASSLAGGAYEQYF.

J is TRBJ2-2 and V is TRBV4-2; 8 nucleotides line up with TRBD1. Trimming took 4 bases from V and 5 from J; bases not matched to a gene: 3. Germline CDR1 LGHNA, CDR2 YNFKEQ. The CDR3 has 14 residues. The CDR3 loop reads CASSPRGRTGELFF. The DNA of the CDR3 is TGTGCCAGCAGCCCCAGGGGGCGAACCGGGGAGCTGTTTTTT.

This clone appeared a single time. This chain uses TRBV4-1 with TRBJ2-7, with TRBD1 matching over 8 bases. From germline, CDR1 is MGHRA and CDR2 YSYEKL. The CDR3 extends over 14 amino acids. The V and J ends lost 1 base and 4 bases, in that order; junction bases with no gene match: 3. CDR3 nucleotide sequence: TGCGCCAGCAGCCAAGCAGGGGGCATTTACGAGCAGTACTTC. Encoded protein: CASSQAGGIYEQYF.

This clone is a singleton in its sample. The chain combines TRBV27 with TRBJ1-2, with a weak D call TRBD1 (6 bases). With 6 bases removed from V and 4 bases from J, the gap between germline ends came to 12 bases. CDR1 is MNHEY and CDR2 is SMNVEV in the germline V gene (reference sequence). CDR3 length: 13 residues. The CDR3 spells CASSRRGIYGYTF. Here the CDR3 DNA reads TGTGCCAGCAGCCGCAGGGGAATCTATGGCTACACCTTC.

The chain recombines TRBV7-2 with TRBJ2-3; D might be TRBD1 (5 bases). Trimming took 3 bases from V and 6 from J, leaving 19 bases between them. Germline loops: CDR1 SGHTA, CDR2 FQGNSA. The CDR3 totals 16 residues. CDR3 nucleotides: TGTGCCAGCAGCTTGGATATCTTTGGGGCTCGGGATACGCAGTATTTT. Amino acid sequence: CASSLDIFGARDTQYF.

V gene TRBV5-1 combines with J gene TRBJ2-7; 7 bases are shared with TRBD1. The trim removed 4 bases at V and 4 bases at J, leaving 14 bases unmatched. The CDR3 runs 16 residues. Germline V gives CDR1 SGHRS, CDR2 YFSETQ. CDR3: CASSRQGGTGSYEQYF. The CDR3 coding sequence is TGCGCCAGCAGCCGGCAAGGGGGCACAGGGTCGTACGAGCAGTACTTC. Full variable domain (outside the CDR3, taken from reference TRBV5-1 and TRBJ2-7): KAGVTQTPRYLIKTRGQQVTLSCSPISGHRSVSWYQQTPGQGLQFLFEYFSETQRNKGNFPGRFSGRQFSNSRSEMNVSTLELGDSALYLCASSRQGGTGSYEQYFGPGTRLTVT.

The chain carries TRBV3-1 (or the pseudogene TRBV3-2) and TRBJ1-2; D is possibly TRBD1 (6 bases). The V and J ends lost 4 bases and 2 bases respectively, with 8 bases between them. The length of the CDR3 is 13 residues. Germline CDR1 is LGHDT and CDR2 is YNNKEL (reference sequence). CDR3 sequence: CASSLTGNYGYTF. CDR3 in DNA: TGTGCCAGCAGCCTTACAGGGAACTATGGCTACACCTTC.

DNA for the CDR3: TGTGCCAGCGTCCAAGGGACAGGGGGCGGTCAGCCCCAGCATTTT. This codes for CASVQGTGGGQPQHF. The chain joins TRBV19 to TRBJ1-5; TRBD1 agrees at 12 bases. This CDR3 spans 15 amino acids. V trimming: 9 bases; J trimming: 6 bases; junction bases outside the gene matches: 9. Germline CDR1 LNHDA, CDR2 SQIVND (reference sequence).

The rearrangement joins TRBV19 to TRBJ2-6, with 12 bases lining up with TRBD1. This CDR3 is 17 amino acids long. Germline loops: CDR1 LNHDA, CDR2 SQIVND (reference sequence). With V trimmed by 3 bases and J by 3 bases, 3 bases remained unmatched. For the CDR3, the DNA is TGTGCCAGTAGTATTGGGACAGGGGGCGTTGGGGCCAACGTCCTGACTTTC. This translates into CASSIGTGGVGANVLTF.

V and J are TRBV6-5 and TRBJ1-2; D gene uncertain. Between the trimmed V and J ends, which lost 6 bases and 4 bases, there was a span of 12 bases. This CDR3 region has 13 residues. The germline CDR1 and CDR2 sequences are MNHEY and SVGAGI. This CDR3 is CASRGDFVYGYTF. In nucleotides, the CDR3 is TGTGCCAGCAGGGGCGATTTTGTCTATGGCTACACCTTC.

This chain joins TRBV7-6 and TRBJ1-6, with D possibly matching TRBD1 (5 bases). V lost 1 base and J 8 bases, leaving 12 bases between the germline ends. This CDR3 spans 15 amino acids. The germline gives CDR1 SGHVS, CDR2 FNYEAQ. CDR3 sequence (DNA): TGTGCCAGCAGCTTAGGCACGGCCAGGGATTCACCCCTCCACTTT. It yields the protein CASSLGTARDSPLHF.

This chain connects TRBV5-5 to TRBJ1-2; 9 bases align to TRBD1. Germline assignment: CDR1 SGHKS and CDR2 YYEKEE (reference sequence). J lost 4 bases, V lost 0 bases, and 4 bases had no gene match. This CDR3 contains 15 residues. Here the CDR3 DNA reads TGTGCCAGCAGCTTGGACAGGGGGCGAAGCTATGGCTACACCTTC. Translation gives CASSLDRGRSYGYTF.

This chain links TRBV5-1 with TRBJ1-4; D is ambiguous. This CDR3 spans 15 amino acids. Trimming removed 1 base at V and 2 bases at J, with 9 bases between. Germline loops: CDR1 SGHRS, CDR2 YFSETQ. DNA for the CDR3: TGCGCCAGCAGCTTGTTCGGCGGTACTAATGAAAAACTGTTTTTT. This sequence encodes CASSLFGGTNEKLFF.

CDR3 sequence reads: CASSQDLLAVYEQYF. Here the CDR3 DNA reads TGTGCCAGCAGCCAAGATCTCCTAGCCGTCTACGAGCAGTACTTC. The chain carries TRBV4-2 and TRBJ2-7; D possibly corresponds to TRBD2 (5 bases). This CDR3 spans 15 amino acids. V was trimmed by 0 bases and J by 3 bases, leaving 12 bases between them. Germline V gene sequence: CDR1 LGHNA, CDR2 YNFKEQ.

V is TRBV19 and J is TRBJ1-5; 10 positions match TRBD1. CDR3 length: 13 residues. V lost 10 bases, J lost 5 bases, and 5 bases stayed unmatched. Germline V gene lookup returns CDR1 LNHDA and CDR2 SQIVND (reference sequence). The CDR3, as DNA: TGTGCCACCTCCGGGACAGGGGATCAGCCCCAGCATTTT. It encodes CATSGTGDQPQHF.